The clone carrying this T cell receptor beta chain has more than one count but fewer than ten. Its specificity is not known. CDR3 length: 13 residues. Trimming cost V 3 bases and J 3 bases, with 12 bases left between them. Germline V lookup: CDR1 DFQATT, CDR2 SNEGSKA (reference sequence). The data were obtained in a study of identical twins. Study conclusions and caveats: Cord blood beta clonotypes that were abundant carried fewer insertions, and memory repertoires showed no such trend. Some out-of-frame alpha sequences were shared by twins, and these showed excess low generation probability. Conclusions rested on cross-sectional statistics rather than following the same donors.

Each CDR3 protein is one row after TCRdb ran MiXCR on the 5' RACE reads. The sample records roughly 1,500,000 distinct CDR3 sequences, roughly a third being singletons. Specimen: cord blood. The source of this sequence is a newborn girl in good health. This chain connects TRBV20-1 to TRBJ2-7; maybe TRBD2 (5 bases). CDR3 nucleotides: TGCAGTGCTAGCGGGATAGGGTACTACGAGCAGTACTTC. This encodes CSASGIGYYEQYF.